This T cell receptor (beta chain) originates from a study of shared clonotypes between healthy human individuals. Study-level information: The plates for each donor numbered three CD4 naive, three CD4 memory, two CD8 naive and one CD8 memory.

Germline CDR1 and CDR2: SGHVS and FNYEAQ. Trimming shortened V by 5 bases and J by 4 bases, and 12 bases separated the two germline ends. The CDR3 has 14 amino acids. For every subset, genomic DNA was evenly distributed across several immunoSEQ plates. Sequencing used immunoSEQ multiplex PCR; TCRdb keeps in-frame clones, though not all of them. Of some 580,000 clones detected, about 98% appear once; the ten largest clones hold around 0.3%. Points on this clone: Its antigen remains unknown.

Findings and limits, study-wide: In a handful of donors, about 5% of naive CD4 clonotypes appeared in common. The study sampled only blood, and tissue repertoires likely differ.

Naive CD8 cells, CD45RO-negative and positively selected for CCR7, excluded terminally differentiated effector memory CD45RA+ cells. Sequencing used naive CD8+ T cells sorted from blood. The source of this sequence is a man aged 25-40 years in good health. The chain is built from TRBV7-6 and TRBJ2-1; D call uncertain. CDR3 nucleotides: TGTGCCAGCAGCGATCGCGGCCCATACAATGAGCAGTTCTTC. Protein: CASSDRGPYNEQFF.